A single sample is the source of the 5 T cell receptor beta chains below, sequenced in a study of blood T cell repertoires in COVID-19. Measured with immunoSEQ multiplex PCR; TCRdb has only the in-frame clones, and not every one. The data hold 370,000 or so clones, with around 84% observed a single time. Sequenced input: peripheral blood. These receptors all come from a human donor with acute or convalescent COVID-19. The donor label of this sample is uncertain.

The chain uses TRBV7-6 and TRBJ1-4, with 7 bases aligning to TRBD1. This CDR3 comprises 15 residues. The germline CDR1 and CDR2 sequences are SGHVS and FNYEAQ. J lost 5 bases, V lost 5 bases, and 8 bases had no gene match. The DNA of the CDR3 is TGTGCCAGCAGCGCAAACAGGGGATCAAATGAAAAACTGTTTTTT. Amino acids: CASSANRGSNEKLFF.

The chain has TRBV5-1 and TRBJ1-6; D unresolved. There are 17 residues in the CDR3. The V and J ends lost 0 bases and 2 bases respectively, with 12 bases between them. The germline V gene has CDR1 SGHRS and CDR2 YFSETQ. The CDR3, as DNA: TGCGCCAGCAGCTTGGACGACTGGGTCACCTATAATTCACCCCTCCACTTT. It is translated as CASSLDDWVTYNSPLHF.

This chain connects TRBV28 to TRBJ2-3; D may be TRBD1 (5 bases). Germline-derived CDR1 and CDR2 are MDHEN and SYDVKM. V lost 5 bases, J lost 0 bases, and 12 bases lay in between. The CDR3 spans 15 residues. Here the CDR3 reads CASSLQGRSTDTQYF. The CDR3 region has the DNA TGTGCCAGCAGTCTCCAGGGCAGGAGCACAGATACGCAGTATTTT.

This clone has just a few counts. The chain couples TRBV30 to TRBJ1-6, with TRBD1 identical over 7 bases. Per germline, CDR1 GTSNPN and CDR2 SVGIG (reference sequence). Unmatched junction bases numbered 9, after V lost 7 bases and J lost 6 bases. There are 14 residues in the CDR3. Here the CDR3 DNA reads TGTGCCTTAATGCGAAGGGACAGTAATTCACCCCTCCACTTT. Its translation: CALMRRDSNSPLHF.

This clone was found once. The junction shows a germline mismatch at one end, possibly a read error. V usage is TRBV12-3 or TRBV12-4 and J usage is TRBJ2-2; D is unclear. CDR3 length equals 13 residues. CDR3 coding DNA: TGTGCCAGCAGTTTTGCGAACGCCGGGGAGCTGTTTTTT. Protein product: CASSFANAGELFF.